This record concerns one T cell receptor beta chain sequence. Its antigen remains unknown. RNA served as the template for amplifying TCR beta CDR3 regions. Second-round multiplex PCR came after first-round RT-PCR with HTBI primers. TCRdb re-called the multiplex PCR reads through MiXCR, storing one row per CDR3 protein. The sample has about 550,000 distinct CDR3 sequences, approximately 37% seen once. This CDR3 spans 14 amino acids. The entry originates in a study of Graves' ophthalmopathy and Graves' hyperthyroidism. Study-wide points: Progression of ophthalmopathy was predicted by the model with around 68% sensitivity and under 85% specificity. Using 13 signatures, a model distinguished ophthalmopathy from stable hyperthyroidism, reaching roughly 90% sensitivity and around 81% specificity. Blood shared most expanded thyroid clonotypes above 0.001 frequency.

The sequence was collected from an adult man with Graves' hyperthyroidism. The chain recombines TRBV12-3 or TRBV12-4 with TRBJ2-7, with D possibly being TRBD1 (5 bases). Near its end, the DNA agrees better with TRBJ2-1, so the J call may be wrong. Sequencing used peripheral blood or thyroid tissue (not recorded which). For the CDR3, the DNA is TGTGCCAGCAGTTTATACAGGATGGCCGATGAGCAGTTCTTC. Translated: CASSLYRMADEQFF.